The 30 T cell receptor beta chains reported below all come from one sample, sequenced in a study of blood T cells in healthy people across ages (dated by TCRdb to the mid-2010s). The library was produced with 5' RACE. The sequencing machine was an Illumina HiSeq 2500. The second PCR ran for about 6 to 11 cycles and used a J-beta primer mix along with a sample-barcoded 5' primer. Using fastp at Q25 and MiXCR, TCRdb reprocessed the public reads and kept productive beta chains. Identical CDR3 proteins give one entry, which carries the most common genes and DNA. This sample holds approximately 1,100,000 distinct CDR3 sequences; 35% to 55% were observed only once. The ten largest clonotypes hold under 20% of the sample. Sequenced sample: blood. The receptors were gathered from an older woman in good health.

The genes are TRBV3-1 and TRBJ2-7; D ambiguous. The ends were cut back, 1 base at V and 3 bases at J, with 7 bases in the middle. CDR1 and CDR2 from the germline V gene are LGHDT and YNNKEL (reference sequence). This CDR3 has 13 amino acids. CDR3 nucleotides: TGTGCCAGCAGCCAAGTGAATAACTACGAGCAGTACTTC. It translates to CASSQVNNYEQYF.

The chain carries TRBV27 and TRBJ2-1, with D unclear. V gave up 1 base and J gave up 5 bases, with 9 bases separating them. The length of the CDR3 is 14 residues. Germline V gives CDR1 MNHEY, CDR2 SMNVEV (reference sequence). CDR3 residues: CASSLYLNNNEQFF. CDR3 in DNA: TGTGCCAGCAGTTTATACCTCAACAACAATGAGCAGTTCTTC.

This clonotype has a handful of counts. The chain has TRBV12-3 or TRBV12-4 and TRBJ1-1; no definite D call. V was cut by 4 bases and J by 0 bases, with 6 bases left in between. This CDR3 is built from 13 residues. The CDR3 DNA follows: TGTGCCAGCAGTTCCCAACTGAACACTGAAGCTTTCTTT. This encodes CASSSQLNTEAFF.

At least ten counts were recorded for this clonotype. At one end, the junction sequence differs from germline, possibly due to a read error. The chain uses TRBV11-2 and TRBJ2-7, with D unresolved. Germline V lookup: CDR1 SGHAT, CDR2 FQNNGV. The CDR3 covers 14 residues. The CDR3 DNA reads TGCGCCAGCAGCTTAGGTGTCGGCTCCTACGAGCAGTACTTC. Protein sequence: CASSLGVGSYEQYF.

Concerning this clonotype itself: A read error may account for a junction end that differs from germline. The CDR3 sequence: CASSVDRGVNEQYF. The CDR3 DNA reads as TGTGCCAGCAGCGTAGACAGGGGAGTAAACGAGCAGTACTTC. The chain links TRBV11-2 to TRBJ2-4, with 8 bases aligning to TRBD1. Matching the DNA end better, TRBJ2-7 makes the J call doubtful. CDR3 length: 14 amino acids. CDR1 and CDR2 from the germline V gene are SGHAT and FQNNGV.

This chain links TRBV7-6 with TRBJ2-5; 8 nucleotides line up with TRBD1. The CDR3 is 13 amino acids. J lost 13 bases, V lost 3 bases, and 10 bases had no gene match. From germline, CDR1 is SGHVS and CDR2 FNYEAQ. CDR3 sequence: CASSLEPGGFLYF. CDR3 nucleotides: TGTGCCAGCAGCTTGGAACCAGGGGGCTTTTTGTACTTC.

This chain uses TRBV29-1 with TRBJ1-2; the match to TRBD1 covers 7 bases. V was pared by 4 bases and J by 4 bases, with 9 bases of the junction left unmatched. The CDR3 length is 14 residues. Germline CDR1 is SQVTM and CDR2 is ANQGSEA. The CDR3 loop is CSVVSDRESYGYTF. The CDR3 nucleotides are TGCAGCGTTGTTTCCGACAGGGAGTCCTATGGCTACACCTTC.

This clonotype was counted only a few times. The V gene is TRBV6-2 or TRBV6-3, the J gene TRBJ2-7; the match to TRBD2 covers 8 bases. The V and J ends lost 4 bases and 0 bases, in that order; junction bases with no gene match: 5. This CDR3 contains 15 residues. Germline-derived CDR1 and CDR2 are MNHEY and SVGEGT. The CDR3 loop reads CASSFGGRSSYEQYF. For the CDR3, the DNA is TGTGCCAGCAGTTTCGGCGGGAGGTCCTCCTACGAGCAGTACTTC.

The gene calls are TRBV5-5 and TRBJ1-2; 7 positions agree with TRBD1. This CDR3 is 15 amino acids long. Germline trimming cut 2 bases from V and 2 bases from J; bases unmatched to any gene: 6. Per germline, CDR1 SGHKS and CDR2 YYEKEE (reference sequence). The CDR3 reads CASSFYSGGNYGYTF. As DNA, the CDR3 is TGTGCCAGCAGCTTTTATTCAGGGGGGAACTATGGCTACACCTTC.

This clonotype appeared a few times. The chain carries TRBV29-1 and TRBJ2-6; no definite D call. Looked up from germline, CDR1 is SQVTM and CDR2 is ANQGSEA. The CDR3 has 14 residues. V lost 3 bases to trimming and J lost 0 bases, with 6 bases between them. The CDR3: CSVDGSSGANVLTF. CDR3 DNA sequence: TGCAGCGTTGATGGAAGCTCTGGGGCCAACGTCCTGACTTTC. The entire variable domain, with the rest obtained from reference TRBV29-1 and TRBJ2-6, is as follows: SAVISQKPSRDICQRGTSLTIQCQVDSQVTMMFWYRQQPGQSLTLIATANQGSEATYESGFVIDKFPISRPNLTFSTLTVSNMSPEDSSIYLCSVDGSSGANVLTFGAGSRLTVL.

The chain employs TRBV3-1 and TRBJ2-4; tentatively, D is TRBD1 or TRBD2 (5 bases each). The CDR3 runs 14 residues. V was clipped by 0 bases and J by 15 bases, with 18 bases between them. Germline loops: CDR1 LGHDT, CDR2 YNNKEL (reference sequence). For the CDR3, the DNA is TGTGCCAGCAGCCAAGATGGTGGGACCCTCATACCGTACTTC. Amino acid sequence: CASSQDGGTLIPYF.

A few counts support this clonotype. This CDR3 is CASSRDSAYGYTF. For the CDR3, the DNA is TGTGCCAGCAGCCGAGACAGCGCCTATGGCTACACCTTC. The rearrangement uses TRBV6-5 and TRBJ1-2, with a tentative D call TRBD1 (5 bases). With 6 bases removed from V and 4 bases from J, the gap between germline ends came to 12 bases. The CDR3 contains 13 residues. CDR1 MNHEY and CDR2 SVGAGI come from the germline V gene.

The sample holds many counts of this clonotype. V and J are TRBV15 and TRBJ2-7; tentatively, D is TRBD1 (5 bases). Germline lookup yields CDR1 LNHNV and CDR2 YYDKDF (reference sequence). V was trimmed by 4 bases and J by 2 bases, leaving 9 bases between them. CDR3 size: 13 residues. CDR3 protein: CATSKDSAYEQYF. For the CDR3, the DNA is TGTGCCACCAGCAAAGACAGTGCCTACGAGCAGTACTTC.

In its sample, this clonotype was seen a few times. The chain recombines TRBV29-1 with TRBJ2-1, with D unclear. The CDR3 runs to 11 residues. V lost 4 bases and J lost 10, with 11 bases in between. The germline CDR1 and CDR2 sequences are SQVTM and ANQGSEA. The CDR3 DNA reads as TGCAGCGTTGGGCTGGGTACGGAGCAGTTCTTC. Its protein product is CSVGLGTEQFF.

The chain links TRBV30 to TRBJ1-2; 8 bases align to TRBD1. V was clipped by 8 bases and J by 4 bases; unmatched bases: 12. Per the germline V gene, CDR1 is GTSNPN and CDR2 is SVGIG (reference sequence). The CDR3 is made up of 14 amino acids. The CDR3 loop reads CALTGQGWGYGYTF. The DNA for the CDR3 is TGTGCCCTTACTGGACAGGGATGGGGCTATGGCTACACCTTC.

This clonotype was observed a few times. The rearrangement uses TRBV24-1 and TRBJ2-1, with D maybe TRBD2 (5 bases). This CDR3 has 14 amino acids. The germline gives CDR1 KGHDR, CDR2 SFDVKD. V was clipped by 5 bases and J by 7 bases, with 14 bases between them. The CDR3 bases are TGTGCCACCAGTGCCCTGACCACGGGGAATGAGCAGTTCTTC. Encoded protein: CATSALTTGNEQFF.

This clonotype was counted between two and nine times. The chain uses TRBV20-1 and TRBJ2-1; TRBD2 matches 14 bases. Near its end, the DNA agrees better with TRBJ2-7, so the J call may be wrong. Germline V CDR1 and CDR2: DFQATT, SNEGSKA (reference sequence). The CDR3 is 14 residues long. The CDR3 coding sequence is TGCAGTGCCAGACTAGCGGGAGGGTACAATGAGCAGTACTTC. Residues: CSARLAGGYNEQYF.

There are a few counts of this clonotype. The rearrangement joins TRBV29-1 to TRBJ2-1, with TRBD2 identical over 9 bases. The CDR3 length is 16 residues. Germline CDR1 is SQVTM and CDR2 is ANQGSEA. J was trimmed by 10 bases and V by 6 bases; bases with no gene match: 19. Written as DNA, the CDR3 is TGCAGCGTCGCAGGATGGATAGCGGGAGCCCCTTTGGAGCAGTTCTTC. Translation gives CSVAGWIAGAPLEQFF.

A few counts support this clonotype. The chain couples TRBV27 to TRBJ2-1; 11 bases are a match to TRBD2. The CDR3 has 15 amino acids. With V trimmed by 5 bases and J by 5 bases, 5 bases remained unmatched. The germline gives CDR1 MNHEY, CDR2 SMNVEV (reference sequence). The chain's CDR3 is CASSIAGGPHNEQFF. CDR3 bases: TGTGCCAGCAGTATAGCGGGAGGGCCCCACAATGAGCAGTTCTTC.

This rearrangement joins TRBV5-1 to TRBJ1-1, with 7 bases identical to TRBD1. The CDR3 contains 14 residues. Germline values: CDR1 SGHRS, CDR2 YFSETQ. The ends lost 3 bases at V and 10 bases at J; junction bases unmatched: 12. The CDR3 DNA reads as TGCGCCAGCAGCTCGCCTGGGACAGCCAGTCGAGCTTTCTTT. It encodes CASSSPGTASRAFF.

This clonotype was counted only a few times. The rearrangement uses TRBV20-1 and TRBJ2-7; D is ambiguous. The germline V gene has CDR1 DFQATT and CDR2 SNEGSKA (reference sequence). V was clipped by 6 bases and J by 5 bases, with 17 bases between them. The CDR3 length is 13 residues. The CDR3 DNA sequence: TGCAGTGCCGCCCCTACGTTGACCGACGAGCAGTACTTC. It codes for CSAAPTLTDEQYF.

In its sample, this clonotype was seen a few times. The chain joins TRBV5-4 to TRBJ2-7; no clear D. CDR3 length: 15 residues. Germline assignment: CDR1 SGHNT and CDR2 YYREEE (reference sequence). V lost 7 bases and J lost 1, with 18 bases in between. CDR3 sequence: CASEALSDGSYEQYF. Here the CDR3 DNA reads TGTGCCAGCGAGGCCCTCAGCGACGGATCCTACGAGCAGTACTTC. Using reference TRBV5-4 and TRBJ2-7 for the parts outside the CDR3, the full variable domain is ETGVTQSPTHLIKTRGQQVTLRCSSQSGHNTVSWYQQALGQGPQFIFQYYREEENGRGNFPPRFSGLQFPNYSSELNVNALELDDSALYLCASEALSDGSYEQYFGPGTRLTVT.

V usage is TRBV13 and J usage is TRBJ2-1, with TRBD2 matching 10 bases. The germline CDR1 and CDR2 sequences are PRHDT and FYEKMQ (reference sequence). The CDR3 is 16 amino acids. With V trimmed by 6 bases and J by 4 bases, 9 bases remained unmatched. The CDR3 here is CASSFSGRPYYNEQFF. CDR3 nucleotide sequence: TGTGCCAGCAGTTTTAGCGGGAGGCCATATTACAATGAGCAGTTCTTC.

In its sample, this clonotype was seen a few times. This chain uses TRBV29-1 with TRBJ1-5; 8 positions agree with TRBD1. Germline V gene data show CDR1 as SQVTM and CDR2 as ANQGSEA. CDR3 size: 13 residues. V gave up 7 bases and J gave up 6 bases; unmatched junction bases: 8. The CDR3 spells CSAGAGGSQPQHF. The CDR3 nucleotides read TGCAGCGCTGGTGCAGGGGGCTCTCAGCCCCAGCATTTT.

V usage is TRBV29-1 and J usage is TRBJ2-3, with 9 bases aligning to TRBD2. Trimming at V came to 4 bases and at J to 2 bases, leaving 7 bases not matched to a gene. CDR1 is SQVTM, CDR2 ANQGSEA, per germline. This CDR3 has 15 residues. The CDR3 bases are TGCAGCGTTGTTCCGACTAGCGGAAACACAGATACGCAGTATTTT. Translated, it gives CSVVPTSGNTDTQYF.

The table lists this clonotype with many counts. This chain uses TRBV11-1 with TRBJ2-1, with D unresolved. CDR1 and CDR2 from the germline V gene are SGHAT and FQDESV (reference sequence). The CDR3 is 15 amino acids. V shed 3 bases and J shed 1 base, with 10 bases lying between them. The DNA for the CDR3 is TGTGCCAGCAGCTTCGAGGATACTTCCTACAATGAGCAGTTCTTC. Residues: CASSFEDTSYNEQFF.

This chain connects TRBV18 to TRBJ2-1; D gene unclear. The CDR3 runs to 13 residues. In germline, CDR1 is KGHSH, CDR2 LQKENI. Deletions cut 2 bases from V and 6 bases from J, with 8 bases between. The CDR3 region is CASSPIVSNEQFF. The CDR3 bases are TGTGCCAGCTCACCAATAGTCTCCAATGAGCAGTTCTTC. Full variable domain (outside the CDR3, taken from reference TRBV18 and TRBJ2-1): NAGVMQNPRHLVRRRGQEARLRCSPMKGHSHVYWYRQLPEEGLKFMVYLQKENIIDESGMPKERFSAEFPKEGPSILRIQQVVRGDSAAYFCASSPIVSNEQFFGPGTRLTVL.

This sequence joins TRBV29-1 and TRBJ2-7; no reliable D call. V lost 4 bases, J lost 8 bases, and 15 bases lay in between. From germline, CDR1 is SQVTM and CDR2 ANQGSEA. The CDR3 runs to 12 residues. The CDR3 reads CSVVILAAQQYF. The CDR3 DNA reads TGCAGCGTTGTAATCTTGGCGGCTCAGCAGTACTTC.

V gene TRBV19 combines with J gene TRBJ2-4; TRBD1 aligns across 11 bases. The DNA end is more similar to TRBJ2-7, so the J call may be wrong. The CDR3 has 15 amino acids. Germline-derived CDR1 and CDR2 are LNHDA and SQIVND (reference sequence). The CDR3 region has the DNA TGTGCCAGTAGTATAGCCCAGGACAGGGGGCACGAGCAGTACTTC. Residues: CASSIAQDRGHEQYF.

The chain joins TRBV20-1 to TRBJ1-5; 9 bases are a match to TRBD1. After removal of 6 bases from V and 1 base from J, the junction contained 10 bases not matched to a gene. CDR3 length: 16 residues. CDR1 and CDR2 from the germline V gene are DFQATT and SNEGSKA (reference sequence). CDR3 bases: TGCAGTGCGAGGGGACAGGGCCTGCAAAGCAATCAGCCCCAGCATTTT. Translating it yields CSARGQGLQSNQPQHF.